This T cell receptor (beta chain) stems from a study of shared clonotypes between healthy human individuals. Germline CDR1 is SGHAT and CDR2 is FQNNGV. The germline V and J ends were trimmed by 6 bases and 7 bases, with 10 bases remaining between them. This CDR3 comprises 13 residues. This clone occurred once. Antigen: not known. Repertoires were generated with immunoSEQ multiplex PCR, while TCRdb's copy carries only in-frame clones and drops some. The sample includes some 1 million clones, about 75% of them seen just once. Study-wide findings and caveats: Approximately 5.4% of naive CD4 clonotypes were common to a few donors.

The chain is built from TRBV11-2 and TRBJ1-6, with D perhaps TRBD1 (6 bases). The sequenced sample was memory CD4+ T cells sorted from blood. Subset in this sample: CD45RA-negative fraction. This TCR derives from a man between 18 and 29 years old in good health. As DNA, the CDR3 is TGTGCCAGCAGACCACAGGGAAATTCACCCCTCCACTTT. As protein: CASRPQGNSPLHF.